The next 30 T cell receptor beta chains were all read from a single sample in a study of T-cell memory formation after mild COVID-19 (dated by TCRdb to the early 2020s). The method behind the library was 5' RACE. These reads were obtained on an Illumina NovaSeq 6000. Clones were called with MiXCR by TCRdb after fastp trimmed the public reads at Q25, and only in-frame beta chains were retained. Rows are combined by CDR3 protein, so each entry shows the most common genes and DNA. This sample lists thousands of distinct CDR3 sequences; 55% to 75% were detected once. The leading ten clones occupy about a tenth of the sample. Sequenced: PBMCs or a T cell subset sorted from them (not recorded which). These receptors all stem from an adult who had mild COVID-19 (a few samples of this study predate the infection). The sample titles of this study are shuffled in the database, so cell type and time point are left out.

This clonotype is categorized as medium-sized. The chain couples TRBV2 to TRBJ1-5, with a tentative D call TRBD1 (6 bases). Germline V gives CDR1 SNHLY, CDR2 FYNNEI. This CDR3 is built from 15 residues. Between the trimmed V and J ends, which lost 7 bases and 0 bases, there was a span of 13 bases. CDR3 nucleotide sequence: TGTGCCAGCACTAGAGGACAGAATAGCAATCAGCCCCAGCATTTT. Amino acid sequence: CASTRGQNSNQPQHF.

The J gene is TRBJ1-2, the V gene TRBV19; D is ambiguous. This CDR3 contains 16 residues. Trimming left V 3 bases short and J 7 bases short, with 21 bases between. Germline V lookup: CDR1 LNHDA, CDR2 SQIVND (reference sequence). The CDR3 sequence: CASSIRRQARGGGYTF. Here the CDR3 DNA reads TGTGCCAGTAGTATTCGCCGGCAGGCGCGCGGCGGTGGCTACACCTTC.

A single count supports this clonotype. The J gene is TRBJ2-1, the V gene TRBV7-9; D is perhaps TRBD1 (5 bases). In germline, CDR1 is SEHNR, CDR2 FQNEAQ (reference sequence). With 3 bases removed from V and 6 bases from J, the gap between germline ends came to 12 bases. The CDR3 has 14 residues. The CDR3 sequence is CASSLAGRGNEQFF. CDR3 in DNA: TGTGCCAGCAGCTTGGCCGGAAGGGGCAATGAGCAGTTCTTC.

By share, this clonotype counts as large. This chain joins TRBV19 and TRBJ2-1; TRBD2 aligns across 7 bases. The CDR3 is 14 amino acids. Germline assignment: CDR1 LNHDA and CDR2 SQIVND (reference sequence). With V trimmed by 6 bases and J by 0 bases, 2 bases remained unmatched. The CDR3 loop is CASSRTSSYNEQFF. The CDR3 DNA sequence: TGTGCCAGTAGCCGGACTAGCTCCTACAATGAGCAGTTCTTC.

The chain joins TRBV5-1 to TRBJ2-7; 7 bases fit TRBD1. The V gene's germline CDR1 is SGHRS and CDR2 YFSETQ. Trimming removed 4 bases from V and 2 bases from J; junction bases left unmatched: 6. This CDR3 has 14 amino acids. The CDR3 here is CASSLTGTAYEQYF. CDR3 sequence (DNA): TGCGCCAGCAGCCTAACCGGGACAGCCTACGAGCAGTACTTC.

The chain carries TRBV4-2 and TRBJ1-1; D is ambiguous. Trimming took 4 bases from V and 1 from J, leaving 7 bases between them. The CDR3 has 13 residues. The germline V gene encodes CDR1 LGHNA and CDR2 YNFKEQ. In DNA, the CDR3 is TGTGCCAGCAGCCGGGAGGGGAACACTGAAGCTTTCTTT. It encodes CASSREGNTEAFF.

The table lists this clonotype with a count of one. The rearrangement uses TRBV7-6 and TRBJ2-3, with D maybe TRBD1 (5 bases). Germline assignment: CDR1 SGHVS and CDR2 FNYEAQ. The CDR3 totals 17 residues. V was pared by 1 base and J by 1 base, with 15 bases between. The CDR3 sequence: CASSLGVTASGTDTQYF. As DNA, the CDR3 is TGTGCCAGCAGCTTAGGGGTGACAGCCTCCGGCACAGATACGCAGTATTTT.

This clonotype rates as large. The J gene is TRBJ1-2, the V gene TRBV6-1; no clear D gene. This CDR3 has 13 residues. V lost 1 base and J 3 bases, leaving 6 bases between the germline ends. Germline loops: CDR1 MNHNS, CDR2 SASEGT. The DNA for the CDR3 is TGTGCCAGCAGTGAAGTAAAGGACTATGGCTACACCTTC. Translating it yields CASSEVKDYGYTF.

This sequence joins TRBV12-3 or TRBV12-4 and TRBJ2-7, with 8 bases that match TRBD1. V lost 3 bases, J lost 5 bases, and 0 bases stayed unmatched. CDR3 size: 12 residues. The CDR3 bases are TGTGCCAGCAGTTTGGACAGGGACGAGCAGTACTTC. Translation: CASSLDRDEQYF.

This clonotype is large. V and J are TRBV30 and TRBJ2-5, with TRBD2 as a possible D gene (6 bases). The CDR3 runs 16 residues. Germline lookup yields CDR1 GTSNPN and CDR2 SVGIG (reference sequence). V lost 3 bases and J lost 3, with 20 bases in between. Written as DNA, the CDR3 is TGTGCCTGGAGCAACCCGGGGGAACTGGGTAAAGAGACCCAGTACTTC. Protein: CAWSNPGELGKETQYF.

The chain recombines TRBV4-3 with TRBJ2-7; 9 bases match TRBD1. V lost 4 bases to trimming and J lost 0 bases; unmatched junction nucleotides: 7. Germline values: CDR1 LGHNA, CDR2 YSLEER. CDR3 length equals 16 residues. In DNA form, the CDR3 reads TGCGCCAGCAGCCGGAGCCGGGACAGGGTCTCCTACGAGCAGTACTTC. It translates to CASSRSRDRVSYEQYF.

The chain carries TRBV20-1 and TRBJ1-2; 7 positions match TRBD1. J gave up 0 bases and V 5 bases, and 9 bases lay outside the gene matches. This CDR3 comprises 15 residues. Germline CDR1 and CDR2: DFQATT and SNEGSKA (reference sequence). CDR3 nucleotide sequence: TGCAGTGCTCAAGAGGATGGGACAGCTAACTATGGCTACACCTTC. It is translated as CSAQEDGTANYGYTF.

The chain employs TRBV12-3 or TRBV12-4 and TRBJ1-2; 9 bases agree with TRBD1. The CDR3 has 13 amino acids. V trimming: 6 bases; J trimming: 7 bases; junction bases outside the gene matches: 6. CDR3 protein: CASSPGQGSGYTF. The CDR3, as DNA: TGTGCCAGCAGCCCGGGACAGGGAAGTGGCTACACCTTC.

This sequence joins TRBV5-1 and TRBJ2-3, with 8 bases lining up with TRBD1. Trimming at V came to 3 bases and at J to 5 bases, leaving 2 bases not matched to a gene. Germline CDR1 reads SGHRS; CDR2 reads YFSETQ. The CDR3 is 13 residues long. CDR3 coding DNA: TGCGCCAGCAGCTCGACAGGGGTAGATACGCAGTATTTT. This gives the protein CASSSTGVDTQYF.

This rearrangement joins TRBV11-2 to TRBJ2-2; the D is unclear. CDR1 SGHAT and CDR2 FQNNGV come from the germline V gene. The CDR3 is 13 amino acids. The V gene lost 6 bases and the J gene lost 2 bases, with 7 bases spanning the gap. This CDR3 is CASRPINTGELFF. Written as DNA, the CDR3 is TGTGCCAGCAGGCCGATAAACACCGGGGAGCTGTTTTTT.

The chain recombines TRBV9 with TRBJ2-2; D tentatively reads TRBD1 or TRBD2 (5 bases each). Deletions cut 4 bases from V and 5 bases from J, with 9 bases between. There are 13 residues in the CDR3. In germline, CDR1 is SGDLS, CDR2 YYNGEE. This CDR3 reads CASSNGGTGELFF. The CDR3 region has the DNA TGTGCCAGCAGCAATGGGGGAACCGGGGAGCTGTTTTTT.

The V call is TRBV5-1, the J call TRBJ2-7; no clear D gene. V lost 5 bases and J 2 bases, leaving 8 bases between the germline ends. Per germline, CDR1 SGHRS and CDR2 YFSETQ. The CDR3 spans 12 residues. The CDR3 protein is CASRAGPYEQYF. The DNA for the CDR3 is TGCGCCAGCAGGGCCGGACCCTACGAGCAGTACTTC.

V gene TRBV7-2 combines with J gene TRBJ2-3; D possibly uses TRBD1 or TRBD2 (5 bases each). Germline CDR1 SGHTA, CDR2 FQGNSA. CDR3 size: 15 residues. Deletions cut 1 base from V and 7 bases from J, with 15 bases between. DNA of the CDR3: TGTGCCAGCAGCTTAGAGGGGAGCACTCCCTATACGCAGTATTTT. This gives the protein CASSLEGSTPYTQYF.

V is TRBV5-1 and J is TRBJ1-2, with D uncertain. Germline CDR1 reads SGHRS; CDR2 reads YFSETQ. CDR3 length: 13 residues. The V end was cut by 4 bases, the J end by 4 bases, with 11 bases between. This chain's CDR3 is CASSDTSGYGYTF. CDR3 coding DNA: TGCGCCAGCAGCGACACGTCAGGCTATGGCTACACCTTC.

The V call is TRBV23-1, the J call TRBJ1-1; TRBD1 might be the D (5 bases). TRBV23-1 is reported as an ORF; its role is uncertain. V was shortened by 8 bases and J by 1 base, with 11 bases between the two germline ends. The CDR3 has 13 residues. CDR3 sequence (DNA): TGCGCCAGCGTCAGGGATGGGAACACTGAAGCTTTCTTT. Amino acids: CASVRDGNTEAFF.

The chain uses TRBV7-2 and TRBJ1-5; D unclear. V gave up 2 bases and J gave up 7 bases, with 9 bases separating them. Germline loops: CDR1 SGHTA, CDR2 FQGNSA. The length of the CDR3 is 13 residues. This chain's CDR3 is CASSLKGGQPQHF. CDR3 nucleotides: TGTGCCAGCAGCTTAAAGGGTGGACAGCCCCAGCATTTT.

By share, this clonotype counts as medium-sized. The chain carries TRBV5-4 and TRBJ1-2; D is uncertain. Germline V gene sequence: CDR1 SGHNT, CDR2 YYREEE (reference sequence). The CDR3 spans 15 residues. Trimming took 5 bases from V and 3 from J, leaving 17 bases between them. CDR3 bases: TGTGCCAGCAGACGGGTGGCAGGACTTTACTATGGCTACACCTTC. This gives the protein CASRRVAGLYYGYTF.

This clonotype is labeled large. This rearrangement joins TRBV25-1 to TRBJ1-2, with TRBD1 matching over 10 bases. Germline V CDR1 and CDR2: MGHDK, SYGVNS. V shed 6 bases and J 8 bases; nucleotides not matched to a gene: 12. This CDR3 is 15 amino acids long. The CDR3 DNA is TGTGCCAGCAGCGACGGGGACAGGGGACGTCAAGGCTACACCTTC. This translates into CASSDGDRGRQGYTF.

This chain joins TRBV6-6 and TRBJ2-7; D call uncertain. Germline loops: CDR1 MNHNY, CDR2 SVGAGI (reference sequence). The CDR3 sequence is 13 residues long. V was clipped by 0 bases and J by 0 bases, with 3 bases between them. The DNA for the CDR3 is TGTGCCAGCAGTTACTCCCCCTCCTACGAGCAGTACGTC. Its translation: CASSYSPSYEQYV.

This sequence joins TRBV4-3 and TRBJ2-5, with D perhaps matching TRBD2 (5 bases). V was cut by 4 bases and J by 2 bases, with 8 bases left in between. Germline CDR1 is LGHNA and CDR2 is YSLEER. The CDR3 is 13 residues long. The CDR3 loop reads CASSRGQQETQYF. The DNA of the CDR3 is TGCGCCAGCAGCCGCGGGCAGCAAGAGACCCAGTACTTC.

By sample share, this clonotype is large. The chain's CDR3 is CASSSRIYSNQPQHF. CDR3 DNA: TGTGCCAGCAGCTCGAGAATTTATAGCAATCAGCCCCAGCATTTT. The chain combines TRBV27 with TRBJ1-5; no clear D gene. The CDR3 spans 15 residues. Germline V gene lookup returns CDR1 MNHEY and CDR2 SMNVEV (reference sequence). V lost 6 bases and J lost 0, with 12 bases in between.

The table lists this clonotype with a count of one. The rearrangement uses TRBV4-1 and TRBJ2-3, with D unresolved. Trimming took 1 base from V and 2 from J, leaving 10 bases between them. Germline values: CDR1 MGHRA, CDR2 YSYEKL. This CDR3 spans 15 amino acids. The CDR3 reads CASSQAAYSTDTQYF. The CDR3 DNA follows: TGCGCCAGCAGCCAAGCCGCCTATTCCACAGATACGCAGTATTTT.

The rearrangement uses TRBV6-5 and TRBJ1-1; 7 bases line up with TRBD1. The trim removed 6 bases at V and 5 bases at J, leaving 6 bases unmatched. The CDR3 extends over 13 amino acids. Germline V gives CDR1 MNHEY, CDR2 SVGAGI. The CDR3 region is CASRYQGGTEAFF. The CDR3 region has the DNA TGTGCCAGCAGATACCAGGGGGGGACTGAAGCTTTCTTT.

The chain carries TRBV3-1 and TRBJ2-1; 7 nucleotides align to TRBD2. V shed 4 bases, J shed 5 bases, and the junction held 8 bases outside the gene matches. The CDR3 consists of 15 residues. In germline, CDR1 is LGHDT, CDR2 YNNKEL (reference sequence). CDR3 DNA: TGTGCCAGCAGCCCCGGACTAGGTACTCACAATGAGCAGTTCTTC. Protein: CASSPGLGTHNEQFF.

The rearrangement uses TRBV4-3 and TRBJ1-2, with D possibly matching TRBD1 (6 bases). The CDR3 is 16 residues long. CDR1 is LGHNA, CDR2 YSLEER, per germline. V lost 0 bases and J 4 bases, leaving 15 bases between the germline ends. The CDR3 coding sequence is TGCGCCAGCAGCCAAGATTACGGGGGCGGAGGCTATGGCTACACCTTC. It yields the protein CASSQDYGGGGYGYTF.